These T cell receptor beta chains were read from a single sample in a study of cytomegalovirus exposure and HLA in healthy donors. Some clones are missing from TCRdb's copy, which holds only in-frame ones; the method was immunoSEQ multiplex PCR. Here the sample spans 150,000 to 200,000 clones, under 90% being singletons. Material for sequencing was PBMCs. These receptors originate from a woman aged 18-29 years in good health and CMV-seropositive. Both conserved end residues are part of each CDR3. The D gene is left open where the match is weak.

cdr3_aa: CATMWGGGGVTEAFF; cdr3_nt: TGTGCCACCATGTGGGGTGGGGGGGGAGTCACTGAAGCTTTCTTT; j_call: TRBJ1-1; v_call: TRBV2; d_call: .
cdr3_aa: CASSYETPSNQPQHF; cdr3_nt: TGTGCCAGCAGTTACGAGACACCAAGCAATCAGCCCCAGCATTTT; j_call: TRBJ1-5; v_call: TRBV6-6; d_call: .
cdr3_aa: CASSLSGGTDTQYF; cdr3_nt: TGTGCCAGCAGCTTATCAGGGGGCACAGATACGCAGTATTTT; j_call: TRBJ2-3; v_call: TRBV7-9; d_call: .
cdr3_aa: CASSHQLAGEGNEQFF; cdr3_nt: TGCGCCAGCAGCCACCAACTAGCGGGAGAGGGCAATGAGCAGTTCTTC; j_call: TRBJ2-1; v_call: TRBV4-3; d_call: TRBD2
cdr3_aa: CSVQGGSNQPQHF; cdr3_nt: TGCAGCGTTCAGGGAGGTAGCAATCAGCCCCAGCATTTT; j_call: TRBJ1-5; v_call: TRBV29-1; d_call: .
cdr3_aa: CASSSGGRVGYEQYF; cdr3_nt: TGTGCCAGCAGCTCCGGAGGGAGAGTTGGCTACGAGCAGTACTTC; j_call: TRBJ2-7; v_call: TRBV7-9; d_call: .
cdr3_aa: CASSIGGRQTGELFF; cdr3_nt: TGTGCCAGTAGTATTGGGGGCAGGCAGACCGGGGAGCTGTTTTTT; j_call: TRBJ2-2; v_call: TRBV19; d_call: .
cdr3_aa: CASSLGGGGGNQPQHF; cdr3_nt: TGTGCCAGCAGCTTAGGAGGGGGCGGTGGCAATCAGCCCCAGCATTTT; j_call: TRBJ1-5; v_call: TRBV7-6; d_call: TRBD1
cdr3_aa: CASSRYPGQGSTGELFF; cdr3_nt: TGTGCCAGCAGTCGATACCCGGGACAGGGGTCCACCGGGGAGCTGTTTTTT; j_call: TRBJ2-2; v_call: TRBV7-6; d_call: TRBD1
cdr3_aa: CASSYRAGKDYEQYF; cdr3_nt: TGTGCCAGCAGCTACCGGGCGGGAAAAGATTACGAGCAGTACTTC; j_call: TRBJ2-7; v_call: TRBV7-9; d_call: .